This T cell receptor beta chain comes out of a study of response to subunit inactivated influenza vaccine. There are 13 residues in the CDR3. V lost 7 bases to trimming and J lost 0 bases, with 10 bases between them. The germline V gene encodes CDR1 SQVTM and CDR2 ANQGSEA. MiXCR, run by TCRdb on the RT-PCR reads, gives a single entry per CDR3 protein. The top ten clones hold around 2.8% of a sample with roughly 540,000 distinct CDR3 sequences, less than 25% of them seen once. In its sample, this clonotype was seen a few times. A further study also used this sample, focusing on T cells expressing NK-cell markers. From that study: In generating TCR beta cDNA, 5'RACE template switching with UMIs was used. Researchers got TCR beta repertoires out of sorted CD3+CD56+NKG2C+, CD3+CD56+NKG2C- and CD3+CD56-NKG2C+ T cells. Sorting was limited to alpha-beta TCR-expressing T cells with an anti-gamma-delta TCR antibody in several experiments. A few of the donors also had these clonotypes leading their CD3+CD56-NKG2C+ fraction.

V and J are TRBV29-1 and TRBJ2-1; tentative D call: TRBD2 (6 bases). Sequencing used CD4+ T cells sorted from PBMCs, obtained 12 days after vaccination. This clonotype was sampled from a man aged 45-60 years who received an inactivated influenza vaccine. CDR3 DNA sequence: TGCAGCGCTCTAGCGAACTCCTACAATGAGCAGTTCTTC. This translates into CSALANSYNEQFF.